The present entry profiles one T cell receptor (beta chain) with its context. This clonotype is large (0.1 to 1%) in its sample. What this receptor recognizes is not known. Nothing much larger sits one base from this clone, and base qualities are not available. The library was obtained by PCR. The sequencer was an Illumina HiSeq 2000. TCRdb cleaned the public reads at Q25 with fastp, built clones with MiXCR and kept in-frame beta chains. Merged by CDR3 protein, the rows form single entries marked with the most common genes and DNA. A total of roughly 12,000 distinct CDR3 sequences appear in this sample, over 50% of them only once. In total, the top ten clones hold roughly two fifths of the sample. The CDR3 numbers 15 residues from cysteine through phenylalanine. Left in the record is the CDR3 DNA by itself, 45 bases read in frame from the first base. Trimming removed 5 bases from V and 5 bases from J; the gene matches leave 6 bases unexplained. For CDR1 and CDR2, the germline V gene lists SGHTA and FQGNSA.

The sample is drawn from a study of tumor-infiltrating lymphocytes in oesophageal squamous cell carcinoma (dated by TCRdb to 2015 to 2016). Specimen: esophageal tumor tissue. This clonotype was sampled from a female donor with esophageal squamous cell carcinoma. The chain is encoded by TRBV7-2 joined to TRBJ2-1, and TRBD2 aligns with 10 junction nucleotides. The sequenced DNA is TGTGCCAGCAGCGTCACTAGCGGGGTTAACAATGAGCAGTTCTTC. Its protein product is CASSVTSGVNNEQFF.